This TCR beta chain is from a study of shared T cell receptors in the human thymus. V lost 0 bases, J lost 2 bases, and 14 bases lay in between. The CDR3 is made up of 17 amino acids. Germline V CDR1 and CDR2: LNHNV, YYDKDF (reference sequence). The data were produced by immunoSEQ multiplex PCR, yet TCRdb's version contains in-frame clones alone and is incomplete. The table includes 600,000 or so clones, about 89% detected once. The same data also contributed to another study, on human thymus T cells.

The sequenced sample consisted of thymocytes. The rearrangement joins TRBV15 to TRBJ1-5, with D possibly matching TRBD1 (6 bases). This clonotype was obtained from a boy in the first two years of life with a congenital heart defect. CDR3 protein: CATSRDVGAPRNQPQHF. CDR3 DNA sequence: TGTGCCACCAGCAGAGACGTGGGGGCCCCACGCAATCAGCCCCAGCATTTT.